This is a list of T cell receptor beta chains from one sample in a study of cytomegalovirus exposure and HLA in healthy donors. The table came from immunoSEQ multiplex PCR; TCRdb's copy has only in-frame clones and leaves some out. The table shows approximately 170,000 clones, with over 75% occurring only once. The sequenced material came from PBMCs. These receptors all stem from a man aged 50 or older in good health and CMV-seropositive. The CDR3 runs from the conserved cysteine through the conserved F or W. Each record gives: clone size, D gene, J gene, V gene, CDR3 protein, CDR3 DNA. D genes are given only for firm matches. The size of a clone is reported for some rows only, either as once, few or many, or as a class for expanded clones.

>-|TRBD2|TRBJ2-7|TRBV5-6
CASSSGQAGDKQYF
TGTGCCAGCAGCTCGGGGCAAGCGGGAGATAAGCAGTACTTC
>-|-|TRBJ1-1|TRBV7-9
CASSLREGNTEAFF
TGTGCCAGCAGCTTACGGGAGGGGAACACTGAAGCTTTCTTT
>-|TRBD2|TRBJ2-1|TRBV9
CASSSLLAGGNNEQFF
TGTGCCAGCAGCTCTCTTCTAGCGGGGGGGAACAATGAGCAGTTCTTC
>once|-|TRBJ1-2|TRBV5-4
CASSLGNTNYGYTF
TGTGCCAGCAGCCTGGGAAACACTAACTATGGCTACACCTTC
>-|-|TRBJ2-7|TRBV29-1
CSVGVAIEQYF
TGCAGCGTTGGTGTTGCGATTGAGCAGTACTTC
>-|TRBD1|TRBJ2-7|TRBV6-5
CASSSTGGYEQYF
TGTGCCAGCAGTTCGACAGGGGGGTACGAGCAGTACTTC
>-|TRBD1|TRBJ2-7|TRBV6-5
CASRGDSDPVYEQYF
TGTGCCAGCAGAGGGGACAGCGACCCCGTGTACGAGCAGTACTTC
>-|TRBD1|TRBJ2-7|TRBV5-5
CASSLGQGSYEQYF
TGTGCCAGCAGCTTGGGACAGGGATCCTACGAGCAGTACTTC
>-|-|TRBJ2-7|TRBV6-6
CASSYPGGGVGYEQYF
TGTGCCAGCAGTTACCCCGGGGGTGGGGTGGGCTACGAGCAGTACTTC
>-|TRBD2|TRBJ2-5|TRBV6-1
CASSGRIVAGGRWETQYF
TGTGCCAGCAGTGGAAGAATAGTAGCGGGGGGCAGGTGGGAGACCCAGTACTTC
>-|TRBD1|TRBJ1-2|TRBV19
CASSTDRAEGGYTF
TGTGCCAGTAGTACCGACAGGGCGGAGGGTGGCTACACCTTC
>-|TRBD2|TRBJ2-1|TRBV29-1
CSVVRWTSRLDEQFF
TGCAGCGTGGTCCGGTGGACTAGCAGACTGGATGAGCAGTTCTTC
>-|-|TRBJ1-1|TRBV5-1
CASSLTPGGRGFMNTEAFF
TGCGCCAGCAGCTTGACCCCGGGGGGCAGGGGTTTCATGAACACTGAAGCTTTCTTT
>-|-|TRBJ2-3|TRBV25-1
CASSAADTQYF
TGTGCCAGCAGTGCCGCAGATACGCAGTATTTT
>-|TRBD1|TRBJ1-1|TRBV7-9
CASSGYRGRTEAFF
TGTGCCAGCAGCGGCTACAGGGGGCGGACTGAAGCTTTCTTT
>-|-|TRBJ1-1|TRBV19
CASSIVVGYTEAFF
TGTGCCAGTAGTATAGTCGTGGGCTACACTGAAGCTTTCTTT
>-|-|TRBJ2-3|TRBV19
CASSKGTGGDTQYF
TGTGCCAGTAGCAAAGGGACTGGCGGGGATACGCAGTATTTT
>-|TRBD1|TRBJ1-1|TRBV6-5
CASNSGTGSTEAFF
TGTGCCAGCAATTCCGGGACAGGGAGCACTGAAGCTTTCTTT